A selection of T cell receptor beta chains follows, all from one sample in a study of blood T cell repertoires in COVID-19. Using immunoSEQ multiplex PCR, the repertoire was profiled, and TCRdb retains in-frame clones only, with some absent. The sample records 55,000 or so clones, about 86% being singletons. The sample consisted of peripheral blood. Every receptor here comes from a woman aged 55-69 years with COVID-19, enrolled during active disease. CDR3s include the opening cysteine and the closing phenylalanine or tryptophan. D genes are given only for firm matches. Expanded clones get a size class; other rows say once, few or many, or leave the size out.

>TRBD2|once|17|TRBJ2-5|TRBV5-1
CASTPGPSGRAGETQYF
TGCGCCAGCACGCCGGGGCCTAGCGGGAGGGCCGGGGAGACCCAGTACTTC
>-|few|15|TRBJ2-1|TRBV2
CASSGLQSSYNEQFF
TGTGCCAGCAGTGGACTTCAGAGCTCCTACAATGAGCAGTTCTTC
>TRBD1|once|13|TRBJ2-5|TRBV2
CATSGDSQETQYF
TGTGCCACCTCTGGGGACAGCCAAGAGACCCAGTACTTC
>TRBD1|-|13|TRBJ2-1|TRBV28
CASSKTGINEQFF
TGTGCCAGCAGTAAGACAGGGATCAATGAGCAGTTCTTC
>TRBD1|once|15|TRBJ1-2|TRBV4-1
CASRLRDSDNYGYTF
TGCGCCAGCAGACTCCGGGACAGCGATAACTATGGCTACACCTTC
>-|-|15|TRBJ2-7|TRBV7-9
CASSNRGGHSYEQYF
TGTGCCAGCTCCAACCGCGGGGGCCACTCCTACGAGCAGTACTTC
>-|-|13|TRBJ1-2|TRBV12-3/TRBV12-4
CASSPGPNYGYTF
TGTGCCAGCAGTCCTGGCCCAAACTATGGCTACACCTTC
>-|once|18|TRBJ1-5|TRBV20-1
CSATELVWAAGSNQPQHF
TGCAGTGCTACTGAGTTGGTCTGGGCGGCGGGTAGCAATCAGCCCCAGCATTTT
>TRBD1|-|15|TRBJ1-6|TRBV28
CASRAGTGWNSPLHF
TGTGCCAGCAGGGCGGGGACAGGGTGGAATTCACCCCTCCACTTT
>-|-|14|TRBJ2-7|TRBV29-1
CSVGGGQATYEQYF
TGCAGCGTGGGGGGGGGACAGGCAACCTACGAGCAGTACTTC